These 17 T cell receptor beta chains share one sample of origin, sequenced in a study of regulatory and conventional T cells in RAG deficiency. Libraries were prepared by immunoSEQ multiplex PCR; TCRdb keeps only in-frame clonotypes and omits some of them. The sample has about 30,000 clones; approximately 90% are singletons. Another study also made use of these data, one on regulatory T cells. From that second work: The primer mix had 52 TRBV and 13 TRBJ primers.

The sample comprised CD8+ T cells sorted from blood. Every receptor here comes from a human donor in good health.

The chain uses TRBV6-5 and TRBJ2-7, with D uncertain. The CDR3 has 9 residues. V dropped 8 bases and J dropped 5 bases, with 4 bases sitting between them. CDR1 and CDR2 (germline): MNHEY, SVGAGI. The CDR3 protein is CASVDEQYF. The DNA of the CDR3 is TGTGCCAGCGTGGACGAGCAGTACTTC.

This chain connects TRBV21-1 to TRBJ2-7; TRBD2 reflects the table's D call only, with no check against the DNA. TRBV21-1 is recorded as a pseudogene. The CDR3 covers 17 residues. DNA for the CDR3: TGTGCCAGCAGCAAATTCCTCCTAGCGGGAAGGTACTACGAGCAGTACTTC. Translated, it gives CASSKFLLAGRYYEQYF.

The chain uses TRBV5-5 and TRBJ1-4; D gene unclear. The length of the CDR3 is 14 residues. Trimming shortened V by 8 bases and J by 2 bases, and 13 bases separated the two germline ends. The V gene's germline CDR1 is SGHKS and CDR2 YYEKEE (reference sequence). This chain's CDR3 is CASIAGITNEKLFF. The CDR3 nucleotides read TGTGCCAGTATAGCGGGGATCACTAATGAAAAACTGTTTTTT.

Here the CDR3 reads CASSLLDQRKNTEAFF. The CDR3, as DNA: TGTGCCAGCAGTTTATTGGACCAACGAAAGAACACTGAAGCTTTCTTT. This rearrangement joins TRBV27 to TRBJ1-1; D call uncertain. The CDR3 contains 16 residues. Germline V gene sequence: CDR1 MNHEY, CDR2 SMNVEV (reference sequence). V shed 1 base and J shed 1 base, with 13 bases lying between them.

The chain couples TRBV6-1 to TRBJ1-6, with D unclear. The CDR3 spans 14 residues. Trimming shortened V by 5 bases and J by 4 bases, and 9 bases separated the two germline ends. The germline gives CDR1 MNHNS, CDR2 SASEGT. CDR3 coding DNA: TGTGCCAGCAGTTTCCAGGTTTATAATTCACCCCTCCACTTT. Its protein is CASSFQVYNSPLHF.

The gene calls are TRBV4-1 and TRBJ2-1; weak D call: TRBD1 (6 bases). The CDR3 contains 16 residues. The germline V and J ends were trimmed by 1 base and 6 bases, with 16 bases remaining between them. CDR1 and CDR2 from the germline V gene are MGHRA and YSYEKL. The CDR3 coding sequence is TGCGCCAGCAGCCAAGCACCCCGAGACAGGACCAATGAGCAGTTCTTC. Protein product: CASSQAPRDRTNEQFF.

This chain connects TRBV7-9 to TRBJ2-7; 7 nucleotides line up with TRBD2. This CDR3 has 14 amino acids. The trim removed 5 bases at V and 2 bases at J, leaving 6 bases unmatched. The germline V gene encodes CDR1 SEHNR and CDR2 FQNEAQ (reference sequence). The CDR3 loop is CASSSPGLTYEQYF. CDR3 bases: TGTGCCAGCAGCAGTCCGGGACTAACCTACGAGCAGTACTTC.

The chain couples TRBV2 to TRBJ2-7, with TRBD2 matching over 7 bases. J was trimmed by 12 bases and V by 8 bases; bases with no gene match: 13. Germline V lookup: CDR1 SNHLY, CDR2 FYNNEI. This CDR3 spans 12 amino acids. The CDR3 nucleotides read TGTGCCAGCGCCGGGAGGAAGCCGGAGAGGTACTTC. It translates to CASAGRKPERYF.

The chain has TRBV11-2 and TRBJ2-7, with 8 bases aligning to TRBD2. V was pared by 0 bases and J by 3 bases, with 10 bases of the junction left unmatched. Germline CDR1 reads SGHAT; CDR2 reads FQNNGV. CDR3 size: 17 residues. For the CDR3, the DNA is TGTGCCAGCAGCTTAGATTCGTCGGTGAGCGGGAGCTACGAGCAGTACTTC. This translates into CASSLDSSVSGSYEQYF.

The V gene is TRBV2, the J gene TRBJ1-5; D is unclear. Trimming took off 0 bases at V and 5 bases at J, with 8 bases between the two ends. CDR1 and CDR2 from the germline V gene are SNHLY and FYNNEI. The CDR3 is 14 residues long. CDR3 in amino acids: CASSEAKPYQPQHF. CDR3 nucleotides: TGTGCCAGCAGTGAAGCGAAGCCCTATCAGCCCCAGCATTTT. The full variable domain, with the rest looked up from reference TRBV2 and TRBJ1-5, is EPEVTQTPSHQVTQMGQEVILRCVPISNHLYFYWYRQILGQKVEFLVSFYNNEISEKSEIFDDQFSVERPDGSNFTLKIRSTKLEDSAMYFCASSEAKPYQPQHFGDGTRLSIL.

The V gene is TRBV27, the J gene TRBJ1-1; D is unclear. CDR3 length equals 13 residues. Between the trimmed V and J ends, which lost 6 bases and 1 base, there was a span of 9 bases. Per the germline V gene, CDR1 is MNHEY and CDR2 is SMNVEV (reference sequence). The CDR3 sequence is CASRGPTNTEAFF. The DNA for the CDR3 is TGTGCCAGCAGAGGTCCTACGAACACTGAAGCTTTCTTT.

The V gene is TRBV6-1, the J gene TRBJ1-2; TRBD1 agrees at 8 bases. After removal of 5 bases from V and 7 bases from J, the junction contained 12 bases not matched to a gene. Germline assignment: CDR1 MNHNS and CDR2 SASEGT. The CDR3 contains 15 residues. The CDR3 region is CASSQTEGTGGGYTF. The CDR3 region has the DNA TGTGCCAGCAGTCAGACCGAGGGGACAGGCGGTGGCTACACCTTC.

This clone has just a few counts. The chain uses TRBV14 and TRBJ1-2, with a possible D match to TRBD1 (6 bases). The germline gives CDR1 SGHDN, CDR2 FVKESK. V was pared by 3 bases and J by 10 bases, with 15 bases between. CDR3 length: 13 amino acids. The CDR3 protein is CASSHNGGGDYTF. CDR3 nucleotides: TGTGCCAGCAGCCATAATGGGGGGGGCGACTACACCTTC.

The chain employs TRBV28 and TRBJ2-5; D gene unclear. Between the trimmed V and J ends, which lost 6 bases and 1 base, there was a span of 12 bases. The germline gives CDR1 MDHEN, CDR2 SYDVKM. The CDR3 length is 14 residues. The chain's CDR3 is CASSPRVIQETQYF. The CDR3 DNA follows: TGTGCCAGCAGCCCCCGGGTAATCCAAGAGACCCAGTACTTC.

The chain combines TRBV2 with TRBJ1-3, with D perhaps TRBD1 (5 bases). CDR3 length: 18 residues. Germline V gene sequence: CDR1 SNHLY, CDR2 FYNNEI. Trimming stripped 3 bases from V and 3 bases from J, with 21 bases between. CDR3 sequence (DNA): TGTGCCAGCAGTGAGGAACGATGGGGGAACCCACTTGGAAACACCATATATTTT. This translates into CASSEERWGNPLGNTIYF.

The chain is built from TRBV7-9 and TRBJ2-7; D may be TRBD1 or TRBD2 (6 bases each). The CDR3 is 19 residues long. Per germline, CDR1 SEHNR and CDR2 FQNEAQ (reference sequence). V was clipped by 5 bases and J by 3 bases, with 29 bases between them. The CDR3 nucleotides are TGTGCCAGCAGCACTACCGTCGGCGAGAGGGGGATCGGGGGCTACGAGCAGTACTTC. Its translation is CASSTTVGERGIGGYEQYF.

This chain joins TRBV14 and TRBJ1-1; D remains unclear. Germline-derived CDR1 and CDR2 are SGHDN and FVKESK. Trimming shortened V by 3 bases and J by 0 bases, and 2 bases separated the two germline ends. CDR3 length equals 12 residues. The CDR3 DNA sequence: TGTGCCAGCAGCCAGGTGAACACTGAAGCTTTCTTT. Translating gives CASSQVNTEAFF.